One and the same sample provided the 5 T cell receptor beta chains below, sequenced in a study of T cells in tuberculosis. Time point noted: new active TB diagnosis, blood taken before or within 7 days of starting treatment. Profiling relied on immunoSEQ multiplex PCR, and the TCRdb table lists in-frame clones only, not all of them. The sample comprises roughly 31,000 clones, roughly 82% of which are singletons, and more than 4% rests with the top ten. The sample in question was PBMCs, obtained at tuberculosis diagnosis. These receptors all come from an adult with tuberculosis.

This chain links TRBV13 with TRBJ2-5; 8 nucleotides line up with TRBD2. V trimming: 0 bases; J trimming: 5 bases; junction bases outside the gene matches: 2. Germline CDR1 is PRHDT and CDR2 is FYEKMQ (reference sequence). The CDR3 has 14 amino acids. CDR3 residues: CASSLGRGGETQYF. CDR3 nucleotides: TGTGCCAGCAGCTTAGGTCGCGGGGGGGAGACCCAGTACTTC. Drawing the rest from reference TRBV13 and TRBJ2-5, the complete variable domain is AAGVIQSPRHLIKEKRETATLKCYPIPRHDTVYWYQQGPGQDPQFLISFYEKMQSDKGSIPDRFSAQQFSDYHSELNMSSLELGDSALYFCASSLGRGGETQYFGPGTRLLVL.

This chain links TRBV9 with TRBJ2-2, with 9 bases that match TRBD1. Per the germline V gene, CDR1 is SGDLS and CDR2 is YYNGEE. V shed 3 bases and J 7 bases; nucleotides not matched to a gene: 13. This CDR3 spans 17 amino acids. DNA for the CDR3: TGTGCCAGCAGCGCAAGCCTTGGACAGGGGTTAGGCGGGGAGCTGTTTTTT. Residues: CASSASLGQGLGGELFF. The full variable domain, its missing parts supplied by reference TRBV9 and TRBJ2-2, is DSGVTQTPKHLITATGQRVTLRCSPRSGDLSVYWYQQSLDQGLQFLIQYYNGEERAKGNILERFSAQQFPDLHSELNLSSLELGDSALYFCASSASLGQGLGGELFFGEGSRLTVL.

This chain connects TRBV6-1 to TRBJ1-1; perhaps TRBD1 as D (6 bases). CDR3 size: 15 residues. Germline V gives CDR1 MNHNS, CDR2 SASEGT. The V end was cut by 7 bases, the J end by 4 bases, with 19 bases between. CDR3 in DNA: TGTGCCAGCACCCCCGGGGGGGCGAGGGGCACTGAAGCTTTCTTT. Translation gives CASTPGGARGTEAFF.

The CDR3 sequence: CASSESQRAVTIYF. The CDR3 DNA is TGTGCCAGCAGTGAGTCCCAGAGGGCGGTCACCATATATTTT. The V and J genes are TRBV2 and TRBJ1-3; D gene unclear. Germline V gives CDR1 SNHLY, CDR2 FYNNEI. The CDR3 is 14 amino acids. V was pared by 3 bases and J by 9 bases, with 15 bases between.

The chain is built from TRBV5-1 and TRBJ1-1; D possibly corresponds to TRBD1 (5 bases). The germline gives CDR1 SGHRS, CDR2 YFSETQ. This CDR3 has 14 residues. The V end was cut by 0 bases, the J end by 9 bases, with 15 bases between. The CDR3 DNA follows: TGCGCCAGCAGCTTGGAGGTTACAGGAACGCAAGCTTTCTTT. As protein: CASSLEVTGTQAFF. Full variable domain (missing parts from reference TRBV5-1 and TRBJ1-1): KAGVTQTPRYLIKTRGQQVTLSCSPISGHRSVSWYQQTPGQGLQFLFEYFSETQRNKGNFPGRFSGRQFSNSRSEMNVSTLELGDSALYLCASSLEVTGTQAFFGQGTRLTVV.